This entry lists 10 T cell receptor beta chains sequenced from one sample in a study of cytomegalovirus exposure and HLA in healthy donors. Primers for the PCR totalled 60 Vbeta and 13 Jbeta. Sequenced by immunoSEQ multiplex PCR; TCRdb stores in-frame clones only, minus some. The repertoire holds some 170,000 clones, with roughly 80% as singletons. The sample was PBMCs. Receptors originate from a woman aged 18-29 years in good health and CMV-seropositive.

The rearrangement links TRBV5-4 to TRBJ2-5; D uncertain. Germline loops: CDR1 SGHNT, CDR2 YYREEE (reference sequence). The CDR3 consists of 14 residues. V was cut by 0 bases and J by 1 base, with 7 bases left in between. The CDR3 bases are TGTGCCAGCAGCTTGGGTATCAGCCAAGAGACCCAGTACTTC. Translating it yields CASSLGISQETQYF.

This clone appeared once. This chain connects TRBV28 to TRBJ2-7; 7 bases agree with TRBD1. Germline lookup yields CDR1 MDHEN and CDR2 SYDVKM. The trim removed 6 bases at V and 2 bases at J, leaving 16 bases unmatched. CDR3 length: 17 amino acids. The CDR3 DNA is TGTGCCAGCAGCTTGATAGGGGTTAGGGACAGCACCTACGAGCAGTACTTC. It codes for CASSLIGVRDSTYEQYF.

This clone was found once. The genes are TRBV7-2 and TRBJ1-1; maybe TRBD1 (6 bases). This CDR3 region has 15 residues. V was trimmed by 5 bases and J by 1 base, leaving 14 bases between them. Per germline, CDR1 SGHTA and CDR2 FQGNSA. Here the CDR3 reads CASSRSDRPNTEAFF. CDR3 DNA: TGTGCCAGCAGCCGTTCGGACAGACCGAACACTGAAGCTTTCTTT.

V gene TRBV15 combines with J gene TRBJ1-2; no definite D call. The germline V and J ends were trimmed by 1 base and 0 bases, with 6 bases remaining between them. This CDR3 is built from 14 residues. Per germline, CDR1 LNHNV and CDR2 YYDKDF (reference sequence). The CDR3 DNA is TGTGCCACCAGCAGAGTGGGCGCTAACTATGGCTACACCTTC. Amino acids: CATSRVGANYGYTF.

The rearrangement links TRBV7-2 to TRBJ1-2, with TRBD1 identical over 10 bases. Germline CDR1 is SGHTA and CDR2 is FQGNSA. The CDR3 covers 15 residues. The trim removed 5 bases at V and 7 bases at J, leaving 10 bases unmatched. DNA for the CDR3: TGTGCCAGCAGCCCCGGGACAGGGGAGTATTTTGGCTACACCTTC. Translated: CASSPGTGEYFGYTF. Drawing the rest from reference TRBV7-2 and TRBJ1-2, the complete variable domain is GAGVSQSPSNKVTEKGKDVELRCDPISGHTALYWYRQSLGQGLEFLIYFQGNSAPDKSGLPSDRFSAERTGGSVSTLTIQRTQQEDSAVYLCASSPGTGEYFGYTFGSGTRLTVV.

This clone was detected a few times. The chain couples TRBV9 to TRBJ2-2; tentatively, D is TRBD2 (6 bases). V lost 2 bases, J lost 4 bases, and 18 bases lay in between. CDR3 length equals 17 residues. Per the germline V gene, CDR1 is SGDLS and CDR2 is YYNGEE. Here the CDR3 DNA reads TGTGCCAGCAGCGTGCCCCGAGAGGGACTCTCCACCGGGGAGCTGTTTTTT. Protein sequence: CASSVPREGLSTGELFF.

This clone has a single count. The chain has TRBV10-3 and TRBJ2-7; D is possibly TRBD1 (5 bases). The CDR3 is made up of 14 amino acids. The V end lost 3 bases, the J end lost 7 bases, and 16 bases lay between the germline ends. The germline V gene encodes CDR1 ENHRY and CDR2 SYGVKD. CDR3 nucleotide sequence: TGTGCCATCAGTGAATCACAGGACCTCTCAGAGCAGTACTTC. It encodes CAISESQDLSEQYF.

The CDR3 loop is CASSSYRGSGELFF. DNA of the CDR3: TGTGCCAGCAGCTCCTACAGGGGTTCCGGGGAGCTGTTTTTT. This sequence joins TRBV13 and TRBJ2-2, with 7 bases aligning to TRBD1. The V gene end was trimmed by 4 bases and the J gene end by 6 bases; junction bases not matched to a gene: 5. The CDR3 spans 14 residues. Looked up from germline, CDR1 is PRHDT and CDR2 is FYEKMQ (reference sequence).

V gene TRBV18 combines with J gene TRBJ2-6, with TRBD2 matching 7 bases. This CDR3 region has 17 residues. CDR1 is KGHSH, CDR2 LQKENI, per germline. With V trimmed by 2 bases and J by 0 bases, 4 bases remained unmatched. CDR3 sequence (DNA): TGTGCCAGCTCACCATCCTTAGCGGGCTCTGGGGCCAACGTCCTGACTTTC. Translation: CASSPSLAGSGANVLTF.

This sequence joins TRBV7-2 and TRBJ2-1, with D perhaps TRBD1 (6 bases). V lost 3 bases and J 7 bases, leaving 13 bases between the germline ends. Germline assignment: CDR1 SGHTA and CDR2 FQGNSA. This CDR3 is built from 14 residues. For the CDR3, the DNA is TGTGCCAGCAGCTTTGGGGGCCGGAAGAATGAGCAGTTCTTC. The encoded protein is CASSFGGRKNEQFF.